A single sample is the source of the 25 T cell receptor beta chains below, sequenced in a study of blood T cells in healthy people across ages (dated by TCRdb to between 2015 and 2016). The method was 5' RACE. The instrument given in TCRdb is Illumina HiSeq 2500. A second PCR of about 7 to 12 cycles was performed with a sample-barcoded 5' primer and a J-beta primer mix. Through fastp at Q25 and MiXCR, TCRdb rebuilt clones from the public reads, retaining in-frame beta chains. Each entry is one CDR3 protein sequence, shown with its most common DNA and genes. A total of about 640,000 distinct CDR3 sequences appear in this sample, approximately 50% of them only once. The ten largest clones take up 35% to 40% of the sample. The sequencing input was blood. Source of these receptors: a man aged 55 to 70 in good health.

About this clonotype itself: A read error may be the cause here, since a much bigger clone is one base away. The rearrangement joins TRBV5-1 to TRBJ1-1; unclear D gene. The CDR3 is made up of 15 amino acids. Looked up from germline, CDR1 is SGHRS and CDR2 is YFSETQ. V gave up 0 bases and J gave up 4 bases, with 13 bases separating them. The CDR3, as DNA: TGCGCCAGCAGCTTGGTTGGCGGGCAGAGCACTGAAGCTTTCTTT. It translates to CASSLVGGQSTEAFF.

J is TRBJ2-1 and V is TRBV20-1; D call uncertain. Trimming stripped 6 bases from V and 5 bases from J, with 14 bases between. CDR1 and CDR2 (germline): DFQATT, SNEGSKA (reference sequence). The CDR3 is 13 amino acids. The CDR3: CSASYVPDNEQFF. The CDR3 DNA reads as TGCAGTGCATCTTATGTCCCGGACAATGAGCAGTTCTTC.

The chain employs TRBV7-2 and TRBJ2-3, with D perhaps assigned TRBD1 or TRBD2 (6 bases each). This CDR3 is built from 15 residues. The germline gives CDR1 SGHTA, CDR2 FQGNSA. Trimming took off 5 bases at V and 2 bases at J, with 14 bases between the two ends. The CDR3 here is CASSAGHSFTDTQYF. For the CDR3, the DNA is TGTGCCAGCAGCGCGGGACATTCCTTCACAGATACGCAGTATTTT.

The chain links TRBV20-1 to TRBJ2-7; 9 bases align to TRBD2. The end of the DNA aligns better with TRBJ2-5, so the J call may be wrong. CDR1 and CDR2 from the germline V gene are DFQATT and SNEGSKA (reference sequence). The CDR3 is made up of 15 amino acids. The CDR3 here is CSARPAGGPQETQYF. The CDR3 DNA reads as TGCAGTGCTCGGCCAGCGGGGGGACCTCAGGAGACCCAGTACTTC.

The chain links TRBV9 to TRBJ2-1; 15 bases align to TRBD2. J lost 0 bases, V lost 0 bases, and 10 bases had no gene match. Germline lookup yields CDR1 SGDLS and CDR2 YYNGEE. The CDR3 sequence is 21 residues long. The CDR3 DNA reads TGTGCCAGCAGCGTAGCTACGGGGACTAGCGGGGGGCCGAGCTCCTACAATGAGCAGTTCTTC. It specifies CASSVATGTSGGPSSYNEQFF.

The chain carries TRBV24-1 and TRBJ1-2; D possibly corresponds to TRBD1 (5 bases). There are 13 residues in the CDR3. Per germline, CDR1 KGHDR and CDR2 SFDVKD. Deletions cut 10 bases from V and 2 bases from J, with 13 bases between. The CDR3 DNA sequence: TGTGCCACTTCGGGCTCAGGGAACTATGGCTACACCTTC. This encodes CATSGSGNYGYTF.

As regards this clonotype: One base away lies a much larger clone, so this may be a sequencing read error. The J gene is TRBJ2-6, the V gene TRBV20-1; 8 bases are shared with TRBD1. V lost 6 bases and J lost 11; bases outside the gene matches: 3. CDR3 length equals 11 residues. The V gene's germline CDR1 is DFQATT and CDR2 SNEGSKA (reference sequence). The CDR3 spells CSAPGQDVLTF. The CDR3 DNA is TGCAGTGCACCGGGACAGGACGTCCTGACTTTC.

This clonotype was seen a handful of times. The rearrangement uses TRBV3-1 and TRBJ2-1, with 8 bases fitting TRBD2. V dropped 0 bases and J dropped 4; count of bases not matched to a gene: 2. The CDR3 spans 15 residues. Germline assignment: CDR1 LGHDT and CDR2 YNNKEL (reference sequence). The CDR3 DNA reads as TGTGCCAGCAGCCAAGAGGGCGGGGGGTACAATGAGCAGTTCTTC. It translates to CASSQEGGGYNEQFF.

The rearrangement links TRBV6-1 to TRBJ2-3; the D gene is possibly TRBD1 (6 bases). The CDR3 sequence is 15 residues long. V was cut by 1 base and J by 4 bases, with 12 bases left in between. From germline, CDR1 is MNHNS and CDR2 SASEGT. The CDR3 nucleotides read TGTGCCAGCAGTGAAGGAGGGACAACCGCAGATACGCAGTATTTT. This codes for CASSEGGTTADTQYF.

This clonotype was picked up a small number of times. The chain joins TRBV7-2 to TRBJ2-7; maybe TRBD2 (6 bases). Trimming took 1 base from V and 4 from J, leaving 14 bases between them. From germline, CDR1 is SGHTA and CDR2 FQGNSA. The CDR3 totals 15 residues. The CDR3 spells CASSLGVSGQYEQYF. The CDR3 nucleotides read TGTGCCAGCAGCTTAGGCGTTAGCGGCCAGTACGAGCAGTACTTC.

The chain couples TRBV5-1 to TRBJ2-2, with D possibly TRBD2 on 6 matching bases. Between the trimmed V and J ends, which lost 6 bases and 3 bases, there was a span of 15 bases. The germline V gene encodes CDR1 SGHRS and CDR2 YFSETQ. CDR3 size: 15 residues. The CDR3 bases are TGCGCCAGCACCATGTGGAGGGCGGACACCGGGGAGCTGTTTTTT. Its translation: CASTMWRADTGELFF.

J is TRBJ2-5 and V is TRBV15; 9 bases map to TRBD1. The CDR3 loop spans 14 amino acids. CDR1 is LNHNV and CDR2 is YYDKDF in the germline V gene (reference sequence). Trimming took 3 bases from V and 5 from J; bases not matched to a gene: 4. DNA of the CDR3: TGTGCCACCAGCAGGAACAGGGGGCGGGAGACCCAGTACTTC. Its protein product is CATSRNRGRETQYF.

This chain links TRBV20-1 with TRBJ1-4; TRBD1 aligns across 8 bases. CDR1 DFQATT and CDR2 SNEGSKA come from the germline V gene (reference sequence). This CDR3 spans 14 amino acids. V lost 6 bases to trimming and J lost 0 bases; unmatched junction nucleotides: 3. CDR3 protein: CSAMTGATNEKLFF. The DNA for the CDR3 is TGCAGTGCAATGACAGGGGCAACTAATGAAAAACTGTTTTTT.

This clonotype has only a few counts. The V and J genes are TRBV7-2 and TRBJ2-1, with 8 bases that match TRBD2. CDR1 is SGHTA, CDR2 FQGNSA, per germline. This CDR3 is 15 amino acids long. V lost 4 bases, J lost 4 bases, and 6 bases stayed unmatched. CDR3 sequence (DNA): TGTGCCAGCAGCTCACGGGGGGGCGGGTACAATGAGCAGTTCTTC. Amino acids: CASSSRGGGYNEQFF.

The chain joins TRBV10-3 to TRBJ2-7, with 8 nucleotides matching TRBD1. V lost 6 bases to trimming and J lost 5 bases; unmatched junction nucleotides: 6. Germline V CDR1 and CDR2: ENHRY, SYGVKD. The CDR3 is 13 residues long. CDR3 DNA sequence: TGTGCCATCAGCGAGACAGGGGTCCACGAGCAGTACTTC. Its translation is CAISETGVHEQYF.

A few counts support this clonotype. This chain joins TRBV25-1 and TRBJ2-1, with TRBD1 as a possible D gene (5 bases). Trimming shortened V by 6 bases and J by 0 bases, and 12 bases separated the two germline ends. The CDR3 runs 15 residues. Germline V gene sequence: CDR1 MGHDK, CDR2 SYGVNS. The CDR3 loop is CASRDTGNSYNEQFF. In DNA, the CDR3 is TGTGCCAGCAGGGACACCGGTAACTCCTACAATGAGCAGTTCTTC.

The rearrangement uses TRBV5-1 and TRBJ1-4, with D perhaps TRBD1 (6 bases). There are 14 residues in the CDR3. CDR1 is SGHRS and CDR2 is YFSETQ in the germline V gene. V was shortened by 7 bases and J by 3 bases, with 13 bases between the two germline ends. The DNA for the CDR3 is TGCGCCAGCTCCTCCAGGGGATCTAATGAAAAACTGTTTTTT. It specifies CASSSRGSNEKLFF.

V gene TRBV7-2 combines with J gene TRBJ2-7; no clear D. Germline V gene sequence: CDR1 SGHTA, CDR2 FQGNSA. Trimming removed 2 bases from V and 6 bases from J, with 8 bases in between. There are 12 residues in the CDR3. The CDR3 is CASSLMESEQYF. The CDR3 coding sequence is TGTGCCAGCAGCTTAATGGAGAGCGAGCAGTACTTC.

This clonotype has just a few counts. A junction boundary mismatches the germline segment, possibly from a read error. V is TRBV27 and J is TRBJ1-2; 10 bases are shared with TRBD1. The V gene's germline CDR1 is MNHEY and CDR2 SMNVEV (reference sequence). This CDR3 is 14 amino acids long. The CDR3 coding sequence is TGCGCCAGCAGCCTGGACAGGGGGAACTATGGCTACACCTTC. Its translation is CASSLDRGNYGYTF.

The sample holds one count of this clonotype. The junction does not match germline at one end; this may be a read error. The chain employs TRBV7-9 and TRBJ1-1; D remains unclear. Germline assignment: CDR1 SEHNR and CDR2 FQNEAQ (reference sequence). CDR3 length: 13 residues. CDR3 sequence (DNA): TGTGCCAGCAGCTACGGTTCGAACACTGAGGCTTTCTTT. Translation gives CASSYGSNTEAFF. Variable domain in full (rest from reference TRBV7-9 and TRBJ1-1): DTGVSQNPRHKITKRGQNVTFRCDPISEHNRLYWYRQTLGQGPEFLTYFQNEAQLEKSRLLSDRFSAERPKGSFSTLEIQRTEQGDSAMYLCASSYGSNTEAFFGQGTRLTVV.

The chain employs TRBV7-2 and TRBJ2-5, with a weak D call TRBD1 (6 bases). The germline gives CDR1 SGHTA, CDR2 FQGNSA. The CDR3 is made up of 12 amino acids. Trimming took off 5 bases at V and 9 bases at J, with 13 bases between the two ends. The CDR3, as DNA: TGTGCCAGCAGCATAATACAGGGCCCCCAGTACTTC. It is translated as CASSIIQGPQYF.

The gene calls are TRBV7-2 and TRBJ2-1, with no clear D. The germline gives CDR1 SGHTA, CDR2 FQGNSA. The CDR3 contains 13 residues. Trimming took 7 bases from V and 5 from J, leaving 12 bases between them. The CDR3 sequence is CASTVDPNNEQFF. The CDR3 DNA reads as TGTGCCAGCACCGTGGACCCCAACAATGAGCAGTTCTTC.

This chain uses TRBV5-5 with TRBJ2-1, with 7 bases matching TRBD1. The J call may be incorrect, as the DNA end agrees better with TRBJ2-7. This CDR3 is built from 16 residues. Germline CDR1 reads SGHKS; CDR2 reads YYEKEE (reference sequence). The CDR3 bases are TGTGCCAGCAGCGGCCAAGGGGGCGCGTCCTACAATGAGCAGTACTTC. Amino acids: CASSGQGGASYNEQYF.

The V call is TRBV9, the J call TRBJ2-3; 7 bases are a match to TRBD1. Germline V lookup: CDR1 SGDLS, CDR2 YYNGEE. The CDR3 length is 14 residues. Unmatched junction bases numbered 7, after V lost 3 bases and J lost 6 bases. The CDR3 region has the DNA TGTGCCAGCAGCGAGGACAGGAGCAGGGATACGCAGTATTTT. As protein: CASSEDRSRDTQYF.

This clonotype was seen more than once but under ten times. V and J are TRBV4-1 and TRBJ1-2; D is possibly TRBD1 (6 bases). Germline V CDR1 and CDR2: MGHRA, YSYEKL. V lost 2 bases and J 4 bases, leaving 17 bases between the germline ends. The CDR3 sequence is 16 residues long. This chain's CDR3 is CASSQQTGLRGYGYTF. The CDR3 bases are TGCGCCAGCAGCCAACAAACAGGGCTTAGGGGCTATGGCTACACCTTC.